Listed below are T cell receptor beta chains from one sample, sequenced in a study of regulatory and conventional T cells in RAG deficiency. The repertoire was sequenced with immunoSEQ multiplex PCR; TCRdb's copy has only in-frame clones and lacks some. The table lists under 25,000 clones, roughly 87% of them singletons, with almost 1.5% in the top ten. The data also belong to a second study, concerning regulatory T cells.

The sample taken for sequencing was Tregs sorted from blood. Receptors originate from a human donor in good health. CDR3s include the opening cysteine and the closing phenylalanine or tryptophan. The order of the fields is CDR3 DNA, CDR3 protein, clone size, J gene, V gene, D gene. The D gene is left open where the match is weak. A row's size may be missing; if present it is once, few, many or a size class.

CDR3nt: TGTGCCAGCAGTTACTCTACAGGGGAGACCAACTATGGCTACACCTTC
CDR3aa: CASSYSTGETNYGYTF
abundance: .
j_gene: TRBJ1-2
v_gene: TRBV6-5
d_gene: TRBD1

CDR3nt: TGTGCCAGCTCACCACGCGACGGAGGGGGATATGGCTACACCTTC
CDR3aa: CASSPRDGGGYGYTF
abundance: once
j_gene: TRBJ1-2
v_gene: TRBV18
d_gene: .

CDR3nt: TGTGCCAGCAGTGAAAGGGGGGAAAAACTGTTTTTT
CDR3aa: CASSERGEKLFF
abundance: .
j_gene: TRBJ1-4
v_gene: TRBV6-1
d_gene: .

CDR3nt: TGTGCCAGCAGTCCTGGACAGCACCGGGAACAAGCTTTCTTT
CDR3aa: CASSPGQHREQAFF
abundance: .
j_gene: TRBJ1-1
v_gene: TRBV2
d_gene: .

CDR3nt: TGTGCCAGCAGTTTTGCTCTGGGTCACGGGGGTGGCTACACCTTC
CDR3aa: CASSFALGHGGGYTF
abundance: .
j_gene: TRBJ1-2
v_gene: TRBV6-6
d_gene: .

CDR3nt: TGTGCCAGCAGCCCCCGGGGGGGTAATGGAAACACCATATATTTT
CDR3aa: CASSPRGGNGNTIYF
abundance: .
j_gene: TRBJ1-3
v_gene: TRBV5-6
d_gene: .

CDR3nt: TGCGCCAGCAGCTTGGGGTTGGGGGTCCAGCACACCGGGGAGCTGTTTTTT
CDR3aa: CASSLGLGVQHTGELFF
abundance: .
j_gene: TRBJ2-2
v_gene: TRBV5-1
d_gene: .

CDR3nt: TGTGCCAGCAGCTTGGAGGGGCCCTACGAGCAGTACTTC
CDR3aa: CASSLEGPYEQYF
abundance: .
j_gene: TRBJ2-7
v_gene: TRBV5-5
d_gene: .

CDR3nt: TGTGCCAGTAGTATAGGGTTGGGAGGGAACTATGGCTACACCTTC
CDR3aa: CASSIGLGGNYGYTF
abundance: .
j_gene: TRBJ1-2
v_gene: TRBV19
d_gene: .

CDR3nt: TGTGCCTGCACCAGGGACACCAACCAAGAGACCCAGTACTTC
CDR3aa: CACTRDTNQETQYF
abundance: .
j_gene: TRBJ2-5
v_gene: TRBV30
d_gene: .

CDR3nt: TGTGCCAGCAGCTCCCCATTAGGATGGGTGGGGATAAACAATGAGCAGTTCTTC
CDR3aa: CASSSPLGWVGINNEQFF
abundance: .
j_gene: TRBJ2-1
v_gene: TRBV11-3
d_gene: .

CDR3nt: TGTGCCAGCAGCTTGGACGGTGGTGATGAAGCTTTCTTT
CDR3aa: CASSLDGGDEAFF
abundance: .
j_gene: TRBJ1-1
v_gene: TRBV5-6
d_gene: .

CDR3nt: TGTGCCAGCAGCCAAGTGTCCAGCTCTGGAAACACCATATATTTT
CDR3aa: CASSQVSSSGNTIYF
abundance: few
j_gene: TRBJ1-3
v_gene: TRBV14
d_gene: .

CDR3nt: TGTGCCAGCAGCTTACCATACAATGAGCAGTTCTTC
CDR3aa: CASSLPYNEQFF
abundance: once
j_gene: TRBJ2-1
v_gene: TRBV28
d_gene: .

CDR3nt: TGTGCCAGTACTCAGCGGGTCGCGGGGGGCTACACCTTC
CDR3aa: CASTQRVAGGYTF
abundance: .
j_gene: TRBJ1-2
v_gene: TRBV19
d_gene: .

CDR3nt: TGTGCCAGCAGCTTAAACAGGGGCCTGGGTCAGCCCCAGCATTTT
CDR3aa: CASSLNRGLGQPQHF
abundance: .
j_gene: TRBJ1-5
v_gene: TRBV7-3
d_gene: TRBD1

CDR3nt: TGTGCCTGGAGTGTACAGCGGGGGGAGACCAGGTTCTTC
CDR3aa: CAWSVQRGETRFF
abundance: .
j_gene: TRBJ2-1
v_gene: TRBV30
d_gene: TRBD2

CDR3nt: TGTGCCAGCAGTCTCGGACAGGGGGCTGGCTATGGCTACACCTTC
CDR3aa: CASSLGQGAGYGYTF
abundance: .
j_gene: TRBJ1-2
v_gene: TRBV2
d_gene: TRBD1

CDR3nt: TGTGCCATCAGTGAGGTGCTAATTCTGCCCCTCACCTACAATGAGCAGTTCTTC
CDR3aa: CAISEVLILPLTYNEQFF
abundance: few
j_gene: TRBJ2-1
v_gene: TRBV10-3
d_gene: .

CDR3nt: TGTGCCAGCAGTTTGGGCGGATCAAACACTGAAGCTTTCTTT
CDR3aa: CASSLGGSNTEAFF
abundance: .
j_gene: TRBJ1-1
v_gene: TRBV28
d_gene: .

CDR3nt: TGCAGCGCTCTCCTACAGGGAAGAAGGGAAAAACTGTTTTTT
CDR3aa: CSALLQGRREKLFF
abundance: .
j_gene: TRBJ1-4
v_gene: TRBV29-1
d_gene: .

CDR3nt: TGTGCCAGCAGCGGAGGAGTTCGGGAGTCCTACGAGCAGTACTTC
CDR3aa: CASSGGVRESYEQYF
abundance: .
j_gene: TRBJ2-7
v_gene: TRBV11-2
d_gene: .

CDR3nt: TGCGCCAGCAGCGGGATTTTAGATACTCTTCCCTCTGGGGCCAACGTCCTGACTTTC
CDR3aa: CASSGILDTLPSGANVLTF
abundance: .
j_gene: TRBJ2-6
v_gene: TRBV5-1
d_gene: .

CDR3nt: TGTGCCTGGAGCGGCGAGCGTAGCAGCACAGATACGCAGTATTTT
CDR3aa: CAWSGERSSTDTQYF
abundance: .
j_gene: TRBJ2-3
v_gene: TRBV30
d_gene: .

CDR3nt: TGTGCCAGCAGCCAGGGACGGGGTTTGGCTAACTATGGCTACACCTTC
CDR3aa: CASSQGRGLANYGYTF
abundance: .
j_gene: TRBJ1-2
v_gene: TRBV7-6
d_gene: .

CDR3nt: TGTGCCAGCTCACCACCTCCCGGTTTAGGGGAAAACATTCAGTACTTC
CDR3aa: CASSPPPGLGENIQYF
abundance: .
j_gene: TRBJ2-4
v_gene: TRBV18
d_gene: .

CDR3nt: TGCGCCAGCAGCCCATTAGCGGGGTCGAACACTGAAGCTTTCTTT
CDR3aa: CASSPLAGSNTEAFF
abundance: .
j_gene: TRBJ1-1
v_gene: TRBV4-1
d_gene: .

CDR3nt: TGTGCCAGCAGTCCGGGGGGCCCGAGCAATCAGCCCCAGCATTTT
CDR3aa: CASSPGGPSNQPQHF
abundance: .
j_gene: TRBJ1-5
v_gene: TRBV28
d_gene: .

CDR3nt: TGTGCCAGCAGTGATCTCTTTTTGGGAATGTCCCAGTACTTC
CDR3aa: CASSDLFLGMSQYF
abundance: once
j_gene: TRBJ2-5
v_gene: TRBV6-1
d_gene: .

CDR3nt: TGTGCCAGCAGCCAAGCCCGGACTAGCGAGGATGAGCAGTTCTTC
CDR3aa: CASSQARTSEDEQFF
abundance: .
j_gene: TRBJ2-1
v_gene: TRBV4-2
d_gene: TRBD2

CDR3nt: TGTGCCAGCAGCCTACCACAGGGGAACACTGAAGCTTTCTTT
CDR3aa: CASSLPQGNTEAFF
abundance: .
j_gene: TRBJ1-1
v_gene: TRBV7-8
d_gene: .

CDR3nt: TGTGCCAGCAGTTACGGGGGACAGGCTAACCACTATGGCTACACCTTC
CDR3aa: CASSYGGQANHYGYTF
abundance: .
j_gene: TRBJ1-2
v_gene: TRBV6-5
d_gene: TRBD1

CDR3nt: TGTGCCAGCAAAGAAGGCGTCAACCAAGAGACCCAGTACTTC
CDR3aa: CASKEGVNQETQYF
abundance: few
j_gene: TRBJ2-5
v_gene: TRBV2
d_gene: .

CDR3nt: TGTGCCAGCAGCCCGACAGGGGGCGATGGCTACACCTTC
CDR3aa: CASSPTGGDGYTF
abundance: once
j_gene: TRBJ1-2
v_gene: TRBV5-4
d_gene: TRBD1

CDR3nt: TGTGCCAGCAGGGAACCTGTGGCAGGGGTTGGTTTAAACTATGGCTACACCTTC
CDR3aa: CASREPVAGVGLNYGYTF
abundance: .
j_gene: TRBJ1-2
v_gene: TRBV6-1
d_gene: .

CDR3nt: TGTGCCTGGTCACTAGCGGGAGTGGGCACAGATACGCAGTATTTT
CDR3aa: CAWSLAGVGTDTQYF
abundance: once
j_gene: TRBJ2-3
v_gene: TRBV30
d_gene: TRBD2

CDR3nt: TGTGCCAGCAGTCTCCAGGGGGCCAGGACTGAAGCTTTCTTT
CDR3aa: CASSLQGARTEAFF
abundance: .
j_gene: TRBJ1-1
v_gene: TRBV7-3
d_gene: TRBD1

CDR3nt: TGTGCCACCAGCAGAGATCTGAACACTGAAGCTTTCTTT
CDR3aa: CATSRDLNTEAFF
abundance: .
j_gene: TRBJ1-1
v_gene: TRBV15
d_gene: .

CDR3nt: TGTGCCAGCAGCCCGTATTCGGGTCCTCATTCACCCCTCCACTTT
CDR3aa: CASSPYSGPHSPLHF
abundance: .
j_gene: TRBJ1-6
v_gene: TRBV7-9
d_gene: .

CDR3nt: TGTGCCAGTAGTATAAGCGGGAGGGCGCGTAAAAACATTCAGTACTTC
CDR3aa: CASSISGRARKNIQYF
abundance: once
j_gene: TRBJ2-4
v_gene: TRBV19
d_gene: TRBD2

CDR3nt: TGTGCCAGCAGTGACGGACAGGAGGCTGAAGCTTTCTTT
CDR3aa: CASSDGQEAEAFF
abundance: .
j_gene: TRBJ1-1
v_gene: TRBV6-5
d_gene: TRBD1

CDR3nt: TGTGCCAGCAGCTTATTGGGGTTCACTGAAGCTTTCTTT
CDR3aa: CASSLLGFTEAFF
abundance: .
j_gene: TRBJ1-1
v_gene: TRBV7-2
d_gene: .